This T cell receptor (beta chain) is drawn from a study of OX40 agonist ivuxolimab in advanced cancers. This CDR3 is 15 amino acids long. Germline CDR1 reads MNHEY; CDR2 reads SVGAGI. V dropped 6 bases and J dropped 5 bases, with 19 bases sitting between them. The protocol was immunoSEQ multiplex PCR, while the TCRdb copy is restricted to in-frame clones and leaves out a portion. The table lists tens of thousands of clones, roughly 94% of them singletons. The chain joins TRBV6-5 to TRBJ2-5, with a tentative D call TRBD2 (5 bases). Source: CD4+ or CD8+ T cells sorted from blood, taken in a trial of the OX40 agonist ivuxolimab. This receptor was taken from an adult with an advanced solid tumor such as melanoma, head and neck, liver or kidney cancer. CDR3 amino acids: CASSYGNAVGETQYF. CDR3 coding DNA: TGTGCCAGCAGCTACGGGAATGCCGTCGGGGAGACCCAGTACTTC.